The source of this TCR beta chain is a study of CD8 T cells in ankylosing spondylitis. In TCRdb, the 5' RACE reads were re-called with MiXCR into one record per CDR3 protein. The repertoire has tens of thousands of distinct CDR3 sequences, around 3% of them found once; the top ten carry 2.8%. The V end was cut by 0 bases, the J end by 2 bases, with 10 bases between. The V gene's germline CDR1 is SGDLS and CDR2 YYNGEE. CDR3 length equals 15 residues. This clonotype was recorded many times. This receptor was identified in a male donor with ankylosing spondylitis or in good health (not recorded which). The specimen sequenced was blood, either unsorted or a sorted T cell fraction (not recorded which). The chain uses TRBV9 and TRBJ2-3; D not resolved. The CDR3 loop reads CASSVDAVNTDTQYF. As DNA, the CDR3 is TGTGCCAGCAGCGTAGACGCAGTGAACACAGATACGCAGTATTTT.